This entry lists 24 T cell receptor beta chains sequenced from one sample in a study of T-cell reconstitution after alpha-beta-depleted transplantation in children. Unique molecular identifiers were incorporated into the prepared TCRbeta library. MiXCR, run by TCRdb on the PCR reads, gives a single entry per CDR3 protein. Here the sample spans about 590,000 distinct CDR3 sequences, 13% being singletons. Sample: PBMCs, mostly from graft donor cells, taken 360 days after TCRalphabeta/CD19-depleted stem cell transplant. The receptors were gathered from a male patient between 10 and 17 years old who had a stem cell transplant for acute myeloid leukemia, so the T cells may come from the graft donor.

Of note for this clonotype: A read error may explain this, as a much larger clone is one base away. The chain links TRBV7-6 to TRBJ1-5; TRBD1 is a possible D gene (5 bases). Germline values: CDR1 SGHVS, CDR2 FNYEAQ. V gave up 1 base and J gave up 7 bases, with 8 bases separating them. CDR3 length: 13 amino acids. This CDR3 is CASSLDWGQPQHF. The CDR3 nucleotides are TGTGCCAGCAGCTTAGATTGGGGGCAGCCCCAGCATTTT.

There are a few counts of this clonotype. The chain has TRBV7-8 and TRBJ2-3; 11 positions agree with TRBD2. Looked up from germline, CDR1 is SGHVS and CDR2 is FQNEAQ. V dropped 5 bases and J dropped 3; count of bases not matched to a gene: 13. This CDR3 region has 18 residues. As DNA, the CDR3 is TGTGCCAGCAGCGCAGGACGTAGCGGGAGGGCTTATACAGATACGCAGTATTTT. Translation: CASSAGRSGRAYTDTQYF.

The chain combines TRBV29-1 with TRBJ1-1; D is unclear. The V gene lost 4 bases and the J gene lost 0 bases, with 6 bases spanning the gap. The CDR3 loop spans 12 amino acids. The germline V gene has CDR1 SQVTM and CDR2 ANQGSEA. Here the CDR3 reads CSVVVLNTEAFF. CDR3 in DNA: TGCAGCGTTGTTGTTTTGAACACTGAAGCTTTCTTT.

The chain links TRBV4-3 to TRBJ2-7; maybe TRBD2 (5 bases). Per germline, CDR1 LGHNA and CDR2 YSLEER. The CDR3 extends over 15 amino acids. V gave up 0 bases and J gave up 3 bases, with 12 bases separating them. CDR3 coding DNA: TGCGCCAGCAGCCAAGAGGCTAGCCAAGACTACGAGCAGTACTTC. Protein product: CASSQEASQDYEQYF.

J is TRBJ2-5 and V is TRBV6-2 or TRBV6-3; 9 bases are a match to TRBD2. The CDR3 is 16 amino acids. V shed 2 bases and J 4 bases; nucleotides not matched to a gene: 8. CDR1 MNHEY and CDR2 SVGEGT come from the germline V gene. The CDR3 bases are TGTGCCAGCAGTTACCCCCGGACTAGCGCTAGAGAGACCCAGTACTTC. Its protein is CASSYPRTSARETQYF.

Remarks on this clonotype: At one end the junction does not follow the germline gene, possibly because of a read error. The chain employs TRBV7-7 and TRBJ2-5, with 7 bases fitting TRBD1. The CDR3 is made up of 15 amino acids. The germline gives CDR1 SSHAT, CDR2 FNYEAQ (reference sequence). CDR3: CASSIQTGFQETQYF. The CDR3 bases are TGTGCTAGCAGCATACAGACAGGGTTCCAAGAGACCCAGTACTTC.

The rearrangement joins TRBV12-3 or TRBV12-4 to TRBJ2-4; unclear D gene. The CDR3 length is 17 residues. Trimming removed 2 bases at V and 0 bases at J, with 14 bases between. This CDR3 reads CASSLRLGGIAKNIQYF. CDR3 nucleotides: TGTGCCAGCAGTTTAAGGTTGGGTGGAATAGCCAAAAACATTCAGTACTTC.

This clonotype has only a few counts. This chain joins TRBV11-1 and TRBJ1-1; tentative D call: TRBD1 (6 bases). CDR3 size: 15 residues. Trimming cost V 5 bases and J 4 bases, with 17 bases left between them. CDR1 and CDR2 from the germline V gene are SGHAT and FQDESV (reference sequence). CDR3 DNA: TGTGCCAGCAGCCCAGGGTGGGGGGCCCTCACTGAAGCTTTCTTT. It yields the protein CASSPGWGALTEAFF. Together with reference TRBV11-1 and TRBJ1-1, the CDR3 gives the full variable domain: EAEVAQSPRYKITEKSQAVAFWCDPISGHATLYWYRQILGQGPELLVQFQDESVVDDSQLPKDRFSAERLKGVDSTLKIQPAELGDSAMYLCASSPGWGALTEAFFGQGTRLTVV.

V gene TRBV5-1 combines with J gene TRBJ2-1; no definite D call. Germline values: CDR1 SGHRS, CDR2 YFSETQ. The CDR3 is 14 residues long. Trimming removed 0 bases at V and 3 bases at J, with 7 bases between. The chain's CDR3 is CASSLAGNYNEQFF. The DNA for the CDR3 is TGCGCCAGCAGCTTGGCTGGAAACTACAATGAGCAGTTCTTC.

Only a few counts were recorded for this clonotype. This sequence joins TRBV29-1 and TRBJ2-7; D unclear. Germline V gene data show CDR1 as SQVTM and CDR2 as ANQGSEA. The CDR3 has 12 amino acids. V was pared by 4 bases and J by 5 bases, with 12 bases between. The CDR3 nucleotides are TGCAGCGTTGGCGCGGTCGCAAACGAGCAGTACTTC. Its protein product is CSVGAVANEQYF.

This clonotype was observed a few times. CDR3 sequence (DNA): TGTGCCAGCAGCTTGACGCGGGAGCGCCCCAAAAAGACCCAGTACTTC. Protein product: CASSLTRERPKKTQYF. The gene calls are TRBV5-6 and TRBJ2-5, with TRBD2 matching 7 bases. Trimming cost V 1 base and J 6 bases; bases outside gene matches: 12. CDR3 size: 16 residues. Germline CDR1 SGHDT, CDR2 YYEEEE.

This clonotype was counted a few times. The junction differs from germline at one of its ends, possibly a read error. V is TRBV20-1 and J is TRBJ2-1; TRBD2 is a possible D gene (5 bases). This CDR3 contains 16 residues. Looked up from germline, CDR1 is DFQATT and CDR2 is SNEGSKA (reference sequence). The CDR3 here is CSAREPRAVPYNEQFF. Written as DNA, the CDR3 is TGCAGTGCTCGAGAGCCCAGAGCGGTACCCTACAATGAGCAGTTCTTC.

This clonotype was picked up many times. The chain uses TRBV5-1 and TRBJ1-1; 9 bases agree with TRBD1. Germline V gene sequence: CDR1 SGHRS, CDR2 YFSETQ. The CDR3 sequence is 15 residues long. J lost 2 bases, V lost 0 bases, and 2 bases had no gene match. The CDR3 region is CASSLVGQGNTEAFF. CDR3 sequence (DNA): TGCGCCAGCAGCTTGGTGGGACAGGGAAACACTGAAGCTTTCTTT.

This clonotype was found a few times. CDR3 bases: TGCAGCGTTGTTGGGGAATTGGGACTAGCGGGAGGGGTCTCTGGGGCCAACGTCCTGACTTTC. This codes for CSVVGELGLAGGVSGANVLTF. This chain connects TRBV29-1 to TRBJ2-6; 16 bases align to TRBD2. The CDR3 is made up of 21 amino acids. V lost 4 bases, J lost 0 bases, and 12 bases stayed unmatched. Germline V gives CDR1 SQVTM, CDR2 ANQGSEA.

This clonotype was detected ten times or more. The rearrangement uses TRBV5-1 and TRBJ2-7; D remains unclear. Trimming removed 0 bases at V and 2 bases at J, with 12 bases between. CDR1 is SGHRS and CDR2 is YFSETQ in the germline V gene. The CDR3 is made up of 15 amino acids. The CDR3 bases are TGCGCCAGCAGCTTGGTTCCTCCCGCCACCTACGAGCAGTACTTC. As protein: CASSLVPPATYEQYF.

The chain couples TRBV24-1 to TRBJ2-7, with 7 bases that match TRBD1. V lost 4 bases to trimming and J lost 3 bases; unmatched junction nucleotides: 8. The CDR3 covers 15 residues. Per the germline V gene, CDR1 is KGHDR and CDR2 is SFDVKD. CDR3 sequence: CATSDRQGSIYEQYF. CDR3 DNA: TGTGCCACCAGTGACAGACAGGGCTCTATCTACGAGCAGTACTTC.

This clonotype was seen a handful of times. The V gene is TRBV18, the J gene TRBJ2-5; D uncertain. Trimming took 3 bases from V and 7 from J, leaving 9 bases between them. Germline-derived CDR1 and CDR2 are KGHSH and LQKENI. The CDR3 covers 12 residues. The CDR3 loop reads CASSPPLRTQYF. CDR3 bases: TGTGCCAGCTCACCCCCCCTCCGGACCCAGTACTTC.

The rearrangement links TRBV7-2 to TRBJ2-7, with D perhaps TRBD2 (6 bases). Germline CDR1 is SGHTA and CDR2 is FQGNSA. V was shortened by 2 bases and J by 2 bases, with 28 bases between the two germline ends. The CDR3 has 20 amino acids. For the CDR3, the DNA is TGTGCCAGCAGCTTACGGGGGTCGGTGATCAAGCGGCCACATACCTACGAGCAGTACTTC. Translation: CASSLRGSVIKRPHTYEQYF.

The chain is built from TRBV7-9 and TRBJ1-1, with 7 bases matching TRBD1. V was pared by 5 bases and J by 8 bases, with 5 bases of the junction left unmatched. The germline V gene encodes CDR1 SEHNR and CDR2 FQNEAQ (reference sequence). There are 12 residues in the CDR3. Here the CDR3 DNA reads TGTGCCAGCAGCCTTGACAGGGTCGAAGCTTTCTTT. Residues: CASSLDRVEAFF.

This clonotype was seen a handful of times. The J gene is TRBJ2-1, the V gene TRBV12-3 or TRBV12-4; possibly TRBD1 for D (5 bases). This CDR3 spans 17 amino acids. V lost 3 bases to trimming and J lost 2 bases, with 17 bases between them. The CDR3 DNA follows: TGTGCCAGCAGTTTCGCCCGCTCCCAGGGCCCCTACAATGAGCAGTTCTTC. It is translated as CASSFARSQGPYNEQFF.

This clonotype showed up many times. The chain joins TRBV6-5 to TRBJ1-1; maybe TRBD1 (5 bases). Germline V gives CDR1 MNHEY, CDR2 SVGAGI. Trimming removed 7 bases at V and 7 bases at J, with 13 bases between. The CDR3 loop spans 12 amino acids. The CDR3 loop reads CASTPTQGEAFF. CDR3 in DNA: TGTGCCAGCACCCCAACGCAGGGTGAAGCTTTCTTT.

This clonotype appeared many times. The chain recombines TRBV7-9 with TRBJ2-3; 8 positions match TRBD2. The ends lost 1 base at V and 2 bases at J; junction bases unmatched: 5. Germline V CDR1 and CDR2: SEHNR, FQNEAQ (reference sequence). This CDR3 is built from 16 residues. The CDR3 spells CASSLDLAGYTDTQYF. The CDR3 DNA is TGTGCCAGCAGCTTAGATCTAGCGGGCTACACAGATACGCAGTATTTT.

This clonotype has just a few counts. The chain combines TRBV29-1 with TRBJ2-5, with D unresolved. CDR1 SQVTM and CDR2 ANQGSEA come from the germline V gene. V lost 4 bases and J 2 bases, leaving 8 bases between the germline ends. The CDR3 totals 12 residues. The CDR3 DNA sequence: TGCAGCGTTGCTCAGTTACAAGAGACCCAGTACTTC. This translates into CSVAQLQETQYF. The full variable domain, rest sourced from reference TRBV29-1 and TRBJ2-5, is SAVISQKPSRDICQRGTSLTIQCQVDSQVTMMFWYRQQPGQSLTLIATANQGSEATYESGFVIDKFPISRPNLTFSTLTVSNMSPEDSSIYLCSVAQLQETQYFGPGTRLLVL.

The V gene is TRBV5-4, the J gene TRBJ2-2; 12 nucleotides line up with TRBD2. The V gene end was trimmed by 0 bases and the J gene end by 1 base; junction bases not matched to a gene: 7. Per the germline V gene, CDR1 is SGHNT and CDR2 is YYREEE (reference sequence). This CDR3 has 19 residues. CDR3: CASSLGLAGGALNTGELFF. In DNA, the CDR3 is TGTGCCAGCAGCTTGGGGCTAGCGGGAGGGGCCTTGAACACCGGGGAGCTGTTTTTT. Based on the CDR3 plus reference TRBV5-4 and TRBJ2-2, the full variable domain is ETGVTQSPTHLIKTRGQQVTLRCSSQSGHNTVSWYQQALGQGPQFIFQYYREEENGRGNFPPRFSGLQFPNYSSELNVNALELDDSALYLCASSLGLAGGALNTGELFFGEGSRLTVL.